This passage covers 14 T cell receptor beta chains from one sample sequenced in a study of blood T cell repertoires in COVID-19. TCRdb keeps only in-frame clones here, not all; method: immunoSEQ multiplex PCR. The sample carries 60,000 to 90,000 clones, 75% to 90% recorded once. Sequences were obtained from peripheral blood. All receptors come from a human donor in a cohort sampled during active COVID-19.

The chain links TRBV7-2 to TRBJ2-1, with 11 bases lining up with TRBD2. The CDR3 is 16 residues long. V gave up 5 bases and J gave up 2 bases; unmatched junction bases: 5. Germline CDR1 is SGHTA and CDR2 is FQGNSA. The CDR3 is CASSDSSGGAYNEQFF. In DNA form, the CDR3 reads TGTGCCAGCAGCGATAGTAGCGGGGGGGCCTACAATGAGCAGTTCTTC.

V and J are TRBV5-4 and TRBJ2-7, with D possibly TRBD1 on 6 matching bases. Trimming pared 0 bases from V and 3 bases from J, leaving 13 bases between. The CDR3 has 15 amino acids. Germline CDR1 and CDR2: SGHNT and YYREEE (reference sequence). CDR3 residues: CASSLAQGLRYEQYF. CDR3 coding DNA: TGTGCCAGCAGCTTGGCTCAGGGGCTTCGCTACGAGCAGTACTTC.

The chain recombines TRBV2 with TRBJ2-3; 9 nucleotides match TRBD2. Germline V gives CDR1 SNHLY, CDR2 FYNNEI. J lost 3 bases, V lost 11 bases, and 6 bases had no gene match. The CDR3 has 13 residues. The CDR3 DNA reads as TGTGCCGGATCTAGCGGGACGACAGATACGCAGTATTTT. Protein product: CAGSSGTTDTQYF.

A single count supports this clone. The sample holds other DNA sequences that translate to the same CDR3. The chain has TRBV5-1 and TRBJ1-1, with D possibly matching TRBD1 (5 bases). The V gene lost 0 bases and the J gene lost 3 bases, with 12 bases spanning the gap. Germline V CDR1 and CDR2: SGHRS, YFSETQ. The CDR3 extends over 15 amino acids. The CDR3 coding sequence is TGCGCCAGCAGCTTGGCCCGGGGGGGTGACACTGAAGCTTTCTTT. It translates to CASSLARGGDTEAFF. Filled out from reference TRBV5-1 and TRBJ1-1, the complete variable domain reads KAGVTQTPRYLIKTRGQQVTLSCSPISGHRSVSWYQQTPGQGLQFLFEYFSETQRNKGNFPGRFSGRQFSNSRSEMNVSTLELGDSALYLCASSLARGGDTEAFFGQGTRLTVV.

The J gene is TRBJ2-1, the V gene TRBV18, with TRBD2 as a possible D gene (6 bases). The CDR3 is 16 amino acids. Germline CDR1 and CDR2: KGHSH and LQKENI. V lost 1 base, J lost 1 base, and 11 bases lay in between. In nucleotides, the CDR3 is TGTGCCAGCTCACCACAGGACGGGGGATCCTACAATGAGCAGTTCTTC. Translating gives CASSPQDGGSYNEQFF. Full variable domain (rest looked up from reference TRBV18 and TRBJ2-1): NAGVMQNPRHLVRRRGQEARLRCSPMKGHSHVYWYRQLPEEGLKFMVYLQKENIIDESGMPKERFSAEFPKEGPSILRIQQVVRGDSAAYFCASSPQDGGSYNEQFFGPGTRLTVL.

This clone was counted only a few times. CDR3 residues: CASSHRGNYGYTF. The CDR3 nucleotides read TGTGCCAGCAGTCACAGGGGGAACTATGGCTACACCTTC. The V gene is TRBV2, the J gene TRBJ1-2; 8 positions agree with TRBD1. This CDR3 region has 13 residues. Trimming cost V 5 bases and J 2 bases; bases outside gene matches: 1. Per germline, CDR1 SNHLY and CDR2 FYNNEI.

The gene calls are TRBV2 and TRBJ2-5; TRBD2 aligns across 8 bases. J lost 1 base, V lost 3 bases, and 7 bases had no gene match. Germline V CDR1 and CDR2: SNHLY, FYNNEI. The length of the CDR3 is 16 residues. The CDR3 spells CASSDIVSGAQETQYF. The CDR3 region has the DNA TGTGCCAGCAGTGATATTGTTAGCGGGGCCCAAGAGACCCAGTACTTC.

The CDR3 here is CASSYYRGGTEAFF. The CDR3 DNA sequence: TGTGCCAGCAGTTACTACAGGGGGGGGACTGAAGCTTTCTTT. The genes are TRBV6-2 or TRBV6-3 and TRBJ1-1; 8 nucleotides match TRBD1. CDR3 length: 14 amino acids. V lost 1 base, J lost 5 bases, and 3 bases stayed unmatched. CDR1 and CDR2 from the germline V gene are MNHEY and SVGEGT.

The chain is built from TRBV5-1 and TRBJ2-3, with D tentatively TRBD2 (6 bases). This CDR3 has 14 amino acids. Between the trimmed V and J ends, which lost 1 base and 6 bases, there was a span of 12 bases. Germline V gene lookup returns CDR1 SGHRS and CDR2 YFSETQ. The CDR3 region has the DNA TGCGCCAGCAGCTTGTCCGGGAGTGCGGATACGCAGTATTTT. It translates to CASSLSGSADTQYF.

The V call is TRBV10-1, the J call TRBJ2-3; 7 bases agree with TRBD2. This CDR3 is 13 amino acids long. The J segment lost 6 bases and the V segment lost 7 bases, leaving 7 bases of the junction unmatched. The germline CDR1 and CDR2 sequences are WNHNN and SYGVQD (reference sequence). The CDR3 reads CASTPGRADTQYF. In nucleotides, the CDR3 is TGCGCCAGCACCCCGGGGAGGGCGGATACGCAGTATTTT.

The CDR3 reads CASSVADRWPDTQYF. CDR3 DNA: TGTGCCAGCAGCGTTGCGGACAGGTGGCCAGATACGCAGTATTTT. The gene calls are TRBV9 and TRBJ2-3; TRBD1 matches at 7 bases. Germline values: CDR1 SGDLS, CDR2 YYNGEE. The V segment lost 2 bases and the J segment 4 bases; nucleotides outside the gene matches: 7. The CDR3 has 15 residues.

V and J are TRBV5-4 and TRBJ1-6, with D possibly being TRBD1 (6 bases). Trimming removed 3 bases at V and 0 bases at J, with 10 bases between. CDR3 length equals 16 residues. Germline V gene data show CDR1 as SGHNT and CDR2 as YYREEE (reference sequence). This CDR3 is CASSYGQSSYNSPLHF. Written as DNA, the CDR3 is TGTGCCAGCAGCTACGGACAGAGCTCCTATAATTCACCCCTCCACTTT.

The V gene is TRBV11-2, the J gene TRBJ2-1; 10 bases agree with TRBD2. In germline, CDR1 is SGHAT, CDR2 FQNNGV. CDR3 length: 17 residues. V lost 5 bases and J lost 4; bases outside the gene matches: 11. CDR3 sequence (DNA): TGTGCCAGCAGCCGAATCAGAGCGGGGGGGTTATACAATGAGCAGTTCTTC. It yields the protein CASSRIRAGGLYNEQFF.

This sequence joins TRBV4-1 and TRBJ2-1, with D hard to call. Germline assignment: CDR1 MGHRA and CDR2 YSYEKL. The CDR3 totals 14 residues. Between the trimmed V and J ends, which lost 4 bases and 3 bases, there was a span of 10 bases. The CDR3, as DNA: TGCGCCAGCAGCCTACTCGGAGTCTACAATGAGCAGTTCTTC. Its protein is CASSLLGVYNEQFF.